This TCR beta chain comes out of a study of identical twins. Germline values: CDR1 SGHAT, CDR2 FQNNGV. The CDR3 contains 14 residues. Trimming removed 8 bases from V and 1 base from J; junction bases left unmatched: 3. This clonotype was counted between two and nine times. All donors comprised healthy Caucasians. TCRdb redid the calling of the 5' RACE reads with MiXCR, one entry per CDR3 protein. Of 690,000 or so distinct CDR3 sequences in the sample, 8.6% were seen once. These data also featured in a second study, about yellow fever vaccine responses in identical twins.

The chain is built from TRBV11-2 and TRBJ2-2, with 8 nucleotides matching TRBD1. Sample: PBMCs. The TCR was taken from a woman between 18 and 30 years old in good health. The CDR3 nucleotides read TGTGCCAGCTTAGGACAGGGGAACACCGGGGAGCTGTTTTTT. This gives the protein CASLGQGNTGELFF.